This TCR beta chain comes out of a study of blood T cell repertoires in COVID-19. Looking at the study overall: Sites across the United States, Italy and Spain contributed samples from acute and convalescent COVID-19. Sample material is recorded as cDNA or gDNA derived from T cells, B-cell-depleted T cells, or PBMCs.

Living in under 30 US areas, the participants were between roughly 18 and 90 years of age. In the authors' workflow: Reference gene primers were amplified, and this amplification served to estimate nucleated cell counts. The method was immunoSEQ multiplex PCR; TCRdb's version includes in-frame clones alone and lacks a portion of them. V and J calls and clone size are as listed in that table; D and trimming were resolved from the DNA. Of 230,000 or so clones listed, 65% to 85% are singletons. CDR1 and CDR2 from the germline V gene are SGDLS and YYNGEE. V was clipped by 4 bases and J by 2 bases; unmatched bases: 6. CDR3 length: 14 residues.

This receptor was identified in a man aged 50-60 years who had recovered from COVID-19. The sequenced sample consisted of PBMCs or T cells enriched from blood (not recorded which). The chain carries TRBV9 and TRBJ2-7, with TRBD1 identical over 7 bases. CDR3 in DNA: TGTGCCAGCAGCTTAACGGGACAGACCTACGAGCAGTACTTC. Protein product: CASSLTGQTYEQYF.